Below are 24 T cell receptor beta chains sequenced from a single sample in a study of cytomegalovirus exposure and HLA in healthy donors. The PCR used 60 Vbeta and 13 Jbeta primers. Clones were sequenced by immunoSEQ multiplex PCR, and TCRdb holds only the in-frame ones, with some missing. The sample contains under 200,000 clones, approximately 80% of which appear only once. The sequencing input was PBMCs. Receptors originate from a male donor in good health and CMV-seropositive.

The table lists this clone with a count of one. The chain recombines TRBV5-1 with TRBJ2-3; 9 bases are shared with TRBD2. CDR1 and CDR2 from the germline V gene are SGHRS and YFSETQ. The length of the CDR3 is 13 residues. The junction had 3 bases not matched to a gene; V was cut back by 4 bases and J by 6 bases. CDR3 protein: CASSISGSDTQYF. CDR3 nucleotide sequence: TGCGCCAGCAGCATTAGCGGGAGCGATACGCAGTATTTT.

The rearrangement joins TRBV30 to TRBJ2-7, with D possibly matching TRBD2 (6 bases). The CDR3 is 13 residues long. CDR1 is GTSNPN, CDR2 SVGIG, per germline (reference sequence). The ends were cut back, 2 bases at V and 2 bases at J, with 10 bases in the middle. The DNA of the CDR3 is TGTGCCTGGAGTAAAGGAGGGCCCTACGAGCAGTACTTC. Translated, it gives CAWSKGGPYEQYF.

The gene calls are TRBV18 and TRBJ2-1, with 7 bases fitting TRBD2. J gave up 1 base and V 2 bases, and 5 bases lay outside the gene matches. Germline V CDR1 and CDR2: KGHSH, LQKENI. CDR3 length equals 16 residues. CDR3 nucleotides: TGTGCCAGCTCACCAAGAGCGGGACTATCCTACAATGAGCAGTTCTTC. Protein product: CASSPRAGLSYNEQFF.

The V call is TRBV30, the J call TRBJ1-2, with 7 positions matching TRBD1. The CDR3 spans 15 residues. Germline values: CDR1 GTSNPN, CDR2 SVGIG (reference sequence). Germline trimming cut 2 bases from V and 9 bases from J; bases unmatched to any gene: 15. CDR3 sequence: CAWSKGGASAYSYTF. The CDR3 DNA follows: TGTGCCTGGAGTAAAGGGGGCGCGTCAGCTTATAGCTACACCTTC.

J is TRBJ2-7 and V is TRBV30; no firm D call. Germline assignment: CDR1 GTSNPN and CDR2 SVGIG (reference sequence). V was cut by 0 bases and J by 7 bases, with 7 bases left in between. The CDR3 totals 11 residues. The DNA for the CDR3 is TGTGCCTGGAGTGTAGCCCGGGAGCAGTACTTC. Translated: CAWSVAREQYF.

CDR3 in DNA: TGCAGTAACGGGGGCACAGATACGCAGTATTTT. It yields the protein CSNGGTDTQYF. The genes are TRBV20-1 and TRBJ2-3; D might be TRBD2 (5 bases). With 8 bases removed from V and 1 base from J, the gap between germline ends came to 7 bases. The V gene's germline CDR1 is DFQATT and CDR2 SNEGSKA (reference sequence). This CDR3 contains 11 residues.

The rearrangement links TRBV19 to TRBJ1-1; D not resolved. Trimming shortened V by 10 bases and J by 3 bases, and 15 bases separated the two germline ends. CDR1 is LNHDA, CDR2 SQIVND, per germline (reference sequence). The CDR3 spans 13 residues. CDR3 DNA: TGTGCCACGGGATCGGGTATGTACACTGAAGCTTTCTTT. This encodes CATGSGMYTEAFF.

The J gene is TRBJ1-2, the V gene TRBV19, with TRBD1 identical over 7 bases. J gave up 4 bases and V 7 bases, and 15 bases lay outside the gene matches. In germline, CDR1 is LNHDA, CDR2 SQIVND (reference sequence). The length of the CDR3 is 16 residues. CDR3 in amino acids: CASTTYQGGKGYGYTF. The CDR3 DNA is TGTGCCAGTACCACCTACCAGGGGGGTAAAGGCTATGGCTACACCTTC.

This clone was recorded a few times. The chain employs TRBV7-8 and TRBJ2-1; possible D gene TRBD2, 5 bases. V shed 0 bases and J shed 1 base, with 10 bases lying between them. CDR1 and CDR2 from the germline V gene are SGHVS and FQNEAQ. The length of the CDR3 is 16 residues. The CDR3 nucleotides are TGTGCCAGCAGCTTAGCGCGGGTGAGGTCCTACAATGAGCAGTTCTTC. Translation: CASSLARVRSYNEQFF.

V is TRBV4-1 and J is TRBJ2-7; 7 bases align to TRBD1. The CDR3 contains 14 residues. V was clipped by 5 bases and J by 1 base; unmatched bases: 5. CDR1 is MGHRA, CDR2 YSYEKL, per germline. In DNA, the CDR3 is TGCGCCAGCAGCTACCGACAGGGATCCTACGAGCAGTACTTC. Protein product: CASSYRQGSYEQYF.

The V gene is TRBV2, the J gene TRBJ1-1; 8 positions match TRBD1. The V and J ends lost 5 bases and 2 bases, in that order; junction bases with no gene match: 4. The germline gives CDR1 SNHLY, CDR2 FYNNEI. The CDR3 loop spans 14 amino acids. CDR3 region: CASSRDRFNTEAFF. DNA of the CDR3: TGTGCCAGCAGTCGGGACAGGTTTAACACTGAAGCTTTCTTT. Full variable domain (remainder filled in from reference TRBV2 and TRBJ1-1): EPEVTQTPSHQVTQMGQEVILRCVPISNHLYFYWYRQILGQKVEFLVSFYNNEISEKSEIFDDQFSVERPDGSNFTLKIRSTKLEDSAMYFCASSRDRFNTEAFFGQGTRLTVV.

The chain has TRBV6-5 and TRBJ2-7; possible D gene TRBD1, 6 bases. This CDR3 contains 14 residues. V lost 4 bases and J lost 3, with 13 bases in between. The germline gives CDR1 MNHEY, CDR2 SVGAGI. The CDR3 spells CASSSLDSRYEQYF. The DNA of the CDR3 is TGTGCCAGCAGTTCCCTGGACAGTCGCTACGAGCAGTACTTC.

V is TRBV7-2 and J is TRBJ2-7, with 10 bases matching TRBD1. The CDR3 length is 15 residues. Germline assignment: CDR1 SGHTA and CDR2 FQGNSA. With 4 bases clipped from V and 6 bases from J, the junction kept 9 bases outside the gene matches. The CDR3 DNA reads TGTGCCAGCAGCTCTTACTCCCGGGACAGGGGCGAGCAGTACTTC. Translated: CASSSYSRDRGEQYF.

This chain connects TRBV27 to TRBJ1-4; 8 bases map to TRBD1. The CDR3 covers 14 residues. V dropped 7 bases and J dropped 8; count of bases not matched to a gene: 9. Germline assignment: CDR1 MNHEY and CDR2 SMNVEV (reference sequence). CDR3 amino acids: CASTRTGLGEKLFF. The CDR3 coding sequence is TGTGCCAGCACACGGACAGGGCTGGGGGAAAAACTGTTTTTT.

This chain links TRBV30 with TRBJ2-5; D may be TRBD1 (6 bases). The V end was cut by 4 bases, the J end by 5 bases, with 14 bases between. Germline V CDR1 and CDR2: GTSNPN, SVGIG (reference sequence). This CDR3 contains 13 residues. The DNA for the CDR3 is TGTGCCTGGAATAAGGGGGTTGGGGAGACCCAGTACTTC. This encodes CAWNKGVGETQYF.

This chain joins TRBV5-6 and TRBJ2-2; 8 nucleotides match TRBD1. CDR1 is SGHDT, CDR2 YYEEEE, per germline. V lost 6 bases to trimming and J lost 3 bases; unmatched junction nucleotides: 10. The CDR3 loop spans 16 amino acids. CDR3 protein: CASIYTGTGYTGELFF. CDR3 sequence (DNA): TGTGCCAGCATATACACCGGGACAGGATACACCGGGGAGCTGTTTTTT.

This chain joins TRBV27 and TRBJ1-1, with 9 bases aligning to TRBD1. The germline gives CDR1 MNHEY, CDR2 SMNVEV (reference sequence). This CDR3 has 14 amino acids. V lost 5 bases, J lost 5 bases, and 6 bases stayed unmatched. CDR3 region: CASSLGQGITEAFF. In DNA form, the CDR3 reads TGTGCCAGCAGTCTGGGACAGGGTATAACTGAAGCTTTCTTT.

This chain joins TRBV11-2 and TRBJ2-7, with TRBD1 identical over 10 bases. The CDR3 covers 14 residues. Trimming took 4 bases from V and 4 from J; bases not matched to a gene: 4. CDR1 is SGHAT, CDR2 FQNNGV, per germline. As DNA, the CDR3 is TGTGCCAGCAGCTCCAGGACAGGGGGTTACGAGCAGTACTTC. This gives the protein CASSSRTGGYEQYF.

V gene TRBV19 combines with J gene TRBJ2-7; 7 bases line up with TRBD1. This CDR3 contains 13 residues. CDR1 and CDR2 from the germline V gene are LNHDA and SQIVND (reference sequence). V lost 11 bases, J lost 1 base, and 8 bases stayed unmatched. CDR3: CASTPGQSYEQYF. CDR3 sequence (DNA): TGTGCCTCCACGCCGGGACAGTCCTACGAGCAGTACTTC.

V and J are TRBV7-8 and TRBJ1-1, with a weak D call TRBD1 (6 bases). CDR3 length: 14 amino acids. Germline V CDR1 and CDR2: SGHVS, FQNEAQ. V was clipped by 5 bases and J by 0 bases, with 10 bases between them. The CDR3 sequence is CASSRGHVNTEAFF. The CDR3 DNA is TGTGCCAGCAGCCGGGGACACGTGAACACTGAAGCTTTCTTT.

The V call is TRBV7-8, the J call TRBJ1-2; 10 positions agree with TRBD1. V was clipped by 5 bases and J by 1 base; unmatched bases: 4. Germline V gene data show CDR1 as SGHVS and CDR2 as FQNEAQ. This CDR3 is built from 15 residues. The CDR3 spells CASSPRDRGNYGYTF. CDR3 nucleotide sequence: TGTGCCAGCAGCCCGAGGGACAGGGGTAACTATGGCTACACCTTC.

V and J are TRBV7-2 and TRBJ1-2; 7 nucleotides line up with TRBD1. CDR3 length: 16 residues. V shed 5 bases and J 4 bases; nucleotides not matched to a gene: 13. Germline assignment: CDR1 SGHTA and CDR2 FQGNSA. The CDR3 DNA follows: TGTGCCAGCAGCCTGAGGGAAGGGGGCGCCGGCTATGGCTACACCTTC. The encoded protein is CASSLREGGAGYGYTF.

The rearrangement links TRBV19 to TRBJ1-6; tentatively, D is TRBD1 (5 bases). V was pared by 3 bases and J by 4 bases, with 7 bases between. CDR1 LNHDA and CDR2 SQIVND come from the germline V gene (reference sequence). There are 14 residues in the CDR3. The CDR3 protein is CASSIGAYNSPLHF. The CDR3 DNA sequence: TGTGCCAGTAGTATTGGGGCATATAATTCACCCCTCCACTTT.

The chain recombines TRBV14 with TRBJ1-1; D remains ambiguous. Germline V gene sequence: CDR1 SGHDN, CDR2 FVKESK. The ends were cut back, 5 bases at V and 8 bases at J, with 12 bases in the middle. This CDR3 spans 12 amino acids. CDR3 sequence: CASSATRVEAFF. CDR3 in DNA: TGTGCCAGCAGCGCGACGAGGGTGGAAGCTTTCTTT.